These 14 T cell receptor beta chains share one sample of origin, sequenced in a study of patients and donors after allogeneic stem cell transplantation. TCRdb re-called the RT-PCR reads through MiXCR, storing one row per CDR3 protein. This table has roughly 200,000 distinct CDR3 sequences, around 40% appearing once. The material sequenced was blood, either unsorted or a sorted T cell fraction (not recorded which). Source of these receptors: a human donor who was either an allogeneic HSCT recipient or a stem cell or donor lymphocyte infusion donor (not recorded which). It is not recorded whose cells these are; they may come from a transplant donor.

The V gene is TRBV24-1, the J gene TRBJ1-1, with no clear D. CDR1 KGHDR and CDR2 SFDVKD come from the germline V gene. V dropped 7 bases and J dropped 1 base, with 15 bases sitting between them. The CDR3 extends over 15 amino acids. CDR3 DNA sequence: TGTGCCACCAGAGATGCGCCCCGTTGGAACACTGAAGCTTTCTTT. Residues: CATRDAPRWNTEAFF.

This clonotype has a handful of counts. V usage is TRBV5-6 and J usage is TRBJ1-2; possible D gene TRBD1, 5 bases. CDR3 size: 13 residues. The V gene lost 5 bases and the J gene lost 3 bases, with 11 bases spanning the gap. In germline, CDR1 is SGHDT, CDR2 YYEEEE. The chain's CDR3 is CASRQDGHYGYTF. DNA of the CDR3: TGTGCCAGCAGACAGGACGGCCACTATGGCTACACCTTC.

The chain has TRBV25-1 and TRBJ2-5; D possibly matches TRBD1 or TRBD2 (6 bases each). This CDR3 region has 13 residues. The V and J ends lost 6 bases and 4 bases respectively, with 12 bases between them. CDR1 is MGHDK and CDR2 is SYGVNS in the germline V gene. This chain's CDR3 is CASSRGGLETQYF. In DNA, the CDR3 is TGTGCCAGCAGCCGAGGGGGACTAGAGACCCAGTACTTC.

The genes are TRBV5-1 and TRBJ2-7; the D is unclear. This CDR3 region has 13 residues. The V end lost 4 bases, the J end lost 7 bases, and 15 bases lay between the germline ends. Germline CDR1 SGHRS, CDR2 YFSETQ. In DNA form, the CDR3 reads TGCGCCAGCAGCCCCGGGTCCAGAAGGGAGCAGTACTTC. Protein: CASSPGSRREQYF.

CDR3 DNA: TGTGCCAGCAGCTCAGACAGCTACGCTAATGAAAAACTGTTTTTT. Residues: CASSSDSYANEKLFF. V usage is TRBV7-2 and J usage is TRBJ1-4, with D possibly TRBD1 on 5 matching bases. The ends were cut back, 4 bases at V and 3 bases at J, with 12 bases in the middle. CDR3 length: 15 residues. Germline values: CDR1 SGHTA, CDR2 FQGNSA.

The chain uses TRBV3-1 and TRBJ1-2; 9 nucleotides line up with TRBD1. V was clipped by 4 bases and J by 0 bases; unmatched bases: 9. Germline V lookup: CDR1 LGHDT, CDR2 YNNKEL (reference sequence). CDR3 length: 17 residues. CDR3 coding DNA: TGTGCCAGCAGCCGCCTGGGACAGGGCCATACTAACTATGGCTACACCTTC. Protein: CASSRLGQGHTNYGYTF.

This clonotype has just a few counts. The chain carries TRBV5-6 and TRBJ1-1; D remains unclear. Germline CDR1 reads SGHDT; CDR2 reads YYEEEE. There are 14 residues in the CDR3. Trimming took off 0 bases at V and 1 base at J, with 7 bases between the two ends. The CDR3 coding sequence is TGTGCCAGCAGCTTGGGACGGCAGAACACTGAAGCTTTCTTT. Translated, it gives CASSLGRQNTEAFF.

This clonotype was seen a few times. This chain joins TRBV12-3 or TRBV12-4 and TRBJ1-2; 7 bases are shared with TRBD1. The CDR3 is made up of 12 amino acids. The CDR3 protein is CVLGYRGEGYTF. CDR3 nucleotide sequence: TGTGTCCTTGGGTACAGGGGCGAAGGCTACACCTTC.

The chain is built from TRBV7-9 and TRBJ1-1; perhaps TRBD1 as D (6 bases). Germline V gives CDR1 SEHNR, CDR2 FQNEAQ (reference sequence). Trimming stripped 4 bases from V and 3 bases from J, with 9 bases between. This CDR3 region has 13 residues. The CDR3 loop reads CASSSQGYTEAFF. The CDR3 bases are TGTGCCAGCAGCTCCCAGGGGTACACTGAAGCTTTCTTT.

J is TRBJ2-1 and V is TRBV4-1; TRBD2 aligns across 10 bases. The CDR3 runs 16 residues. Germline assignment: CDR1 MGHRA and CDR2 YSYEKL. The J segment lost 6 bases and the V segment lost 5 bases, leaving 10 bases of the junction unmatched. CDR3 sequence reads: CASSYLAGTSANEQFF. The CDR3 DNA is TGCGCCAGCAGCTACTTGGCCGGGACTAGCGCCAATGAGCAGTTCTTC.

This clonotype came up a few times. V gene TRBV9 combines with J gene TRBJ1-3; no firm D call. Trimming stripped 3 bases from V and 0 bases from J, with 7 bases between. Germline V gives CDR1 SGDLS, CDR2 YYNGEE. The CDR3 runs 14 residues. CDR3 DNA: TGTGCCAGCAGCGGCCGGGACTCTGGAAACACCATATATTTT. Translated: CASSGRDSGNTIYF.

The chain recombines TRBV6-5 with TRBJ1-3; TRBD1 might be the D (5 bases). V lost 0 bases, J lost 5 bases, and 8 bases lay in between. Germline assignment: CDR1 MNHEY and CDR2 SVGAGI. This CDR3 has 14 residues. The CDR3 region has the DNA TGTGCCAGCAGTTACTCGACGGGGCGAAACACCATATATTTT. Translating it yields CASSYSTGRNTIYF.

V and J are TRBV15 and TRBJ1-1, with TRBD1 identical over 7 bases. CDR1 is LNHNV, CDR2 YYDKDF, per germline (reference sequence). Trimming removed 0 bases from V and 8 bases from J; junction bases left unmatched: 6. CDR3 length: 14 amino acids. The CDR3 loop is CATSRDRWDSEAFF. CDR3 coding DNA: TGTGCCACCAGCAGAGATAGGTGGGACAGCGAAGCTTTCTTT. The full variable domain, with the rest looked up from reference TRBV15 and TRBJ1-1, is DAMVIQNPRYQVTQFGKPVTLSCSQTLNHNVMYWYQQKSSQAPKLLFHYYDKDFNNEADTPDNFQSRRPNTSFCFLDIRSPGLGDTAMYLCATSRDRWDSEAFFGQGTRLTVV.

This clonotype came up a few times. The V and J genes are TRBV20-1 and TRBJ1-2; tentative D call: TRBD1 (5 bases). CDR1 and CDR2 from the germline V gene are DFQATT and SNEGSKA (reference sequence). Trimming took 3 bases from V and 2 from J, leaving 10 bases between them. The CDR3 runs 13 residues. The CDR3 nucleotides read TGCAGTGCTAGTGGGGCGGAGAACTATGGCTACACCTTC. Translating gives CSASGAENYGYTF.